The clone carrying this TCR beta chain has at least ten counts. The data originate from a study of T-cell memory formation after mild COVID-19. The germline CDR1 and CDR2 sequences are KGHSH and LQKENI. The ends were cut back, 2 bases at V and 5 bases at J, with 10 bases in the middle. The CDR3 covers 14 residues. TCRdb used MiXCR to reprocess the 5' RACE reads, holding one entry per CDR3 protein. The table lists about 14,000 distinct CDR3 sequences, under 25% of them singletons. This TCR came from an adult woman who had mild COVID-19 (a few samples of this study predate the infection). Cell type and time point are not known. The chain combines TRBV18 with TRBJ2-1; D is possibly TRBD1 (6 bases). Sequenced material: PBMCs or a T cell subset sorted from them (not recorded which). The CDR3 region is CASSPTGLNNEQFF. CDR3 nucleotide sequence: TGTGCCAGCTCACCAACAGGGCTAAACAATGAGCAGTTCTTC.